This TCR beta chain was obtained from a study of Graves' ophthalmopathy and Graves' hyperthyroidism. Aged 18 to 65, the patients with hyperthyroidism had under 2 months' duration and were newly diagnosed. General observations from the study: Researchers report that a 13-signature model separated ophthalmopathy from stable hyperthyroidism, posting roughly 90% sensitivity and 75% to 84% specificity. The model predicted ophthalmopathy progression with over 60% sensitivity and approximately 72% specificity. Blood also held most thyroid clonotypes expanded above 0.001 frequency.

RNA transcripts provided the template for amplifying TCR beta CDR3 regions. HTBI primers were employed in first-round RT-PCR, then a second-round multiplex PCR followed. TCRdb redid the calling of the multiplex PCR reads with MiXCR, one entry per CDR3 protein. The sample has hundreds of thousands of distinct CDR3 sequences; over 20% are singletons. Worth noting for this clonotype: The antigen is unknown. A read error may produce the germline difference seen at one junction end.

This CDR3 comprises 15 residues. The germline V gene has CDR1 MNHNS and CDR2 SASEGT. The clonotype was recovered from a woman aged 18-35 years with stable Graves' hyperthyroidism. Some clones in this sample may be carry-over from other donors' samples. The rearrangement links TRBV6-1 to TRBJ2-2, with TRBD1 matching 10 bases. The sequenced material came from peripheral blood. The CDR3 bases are TGTGCCAGCAACGACAGGGGGCTGGGGACCGGGGAGCTGCTTTTT. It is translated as CASNDRGLGTGELLF.